This T cell receptor (beta chain) stems from a study of OX40 agonist ivuxolimab in advanced cancers. Losses at the gene ends were 3 bases for V and 4 bases for J; bases not matched to a gene: 9. The CDR3 totals 16 residues. Germline V gene data show CDR1 as KGHSH and CDR2 as LQKENI. Here immunoSEQ multiplex PCR was the method, and the copy in TCRdb shows in-frame clones only, minus some. This sample has under 25,000 clones, with roughly 84% found just once. This clone was detected only once. This sequence originates from an adult with an advanced solid tumor such as melanoma, head and neck, liver or kidney cancer. The sample was CD4+ or CD8+ T cells sorted from blood, taken in a trial of the OX40 agonist ivuxolimab. V usage is TRBV18 and J usage is TRBJ2-1; 7 bases are a match to TRBD2. DNA of the CDR3: TGTGCCAGCTCACCCCTCGGGCTAGCGGTTTACAATGAGCAGTTCTTC. Amino acids: CASSPLGLAVYNEQFF. The full variable domain, with the rest looked up from reference TRBV18 and TRBJ2-1, is NAGVMQNPRHLVRRRGQEARLRCSPMKGHSHVYWYRQLPEEGLKFMVYLQKENIIDESGMPKERFSAEFPKEGPSILRIQQVVRGDSAAYFCASSPLGLAVYNEQFFGPGTRLTVL.